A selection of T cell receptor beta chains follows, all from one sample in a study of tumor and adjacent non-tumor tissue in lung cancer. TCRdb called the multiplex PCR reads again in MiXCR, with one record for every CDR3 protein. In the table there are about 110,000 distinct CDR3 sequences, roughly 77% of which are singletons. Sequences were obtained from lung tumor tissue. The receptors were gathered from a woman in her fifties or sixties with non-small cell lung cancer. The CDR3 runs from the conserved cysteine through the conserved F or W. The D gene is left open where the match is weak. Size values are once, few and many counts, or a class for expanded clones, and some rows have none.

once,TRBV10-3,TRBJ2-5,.,CAISVGKETQYF,TGTGCCATCAGTGTGGGGAAAGAGACCCAGTACTTC
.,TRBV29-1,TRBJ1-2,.,CSGSGGINGYTF,TGCAGTGGTAGTGGGGGCATCAACGGCTACACCTTC
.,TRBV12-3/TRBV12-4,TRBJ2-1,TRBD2,CASSLDSLAGGPNEQFF,TGTGCTAGCAGTTTAGACTCACTAGCGGGGGGGCCCAATGAGCAGTTCTTC
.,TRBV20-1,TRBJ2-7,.,CSARGSYELYF,TGCAGTGCGAGGGGTTCCTACGAGCTGTACTTC
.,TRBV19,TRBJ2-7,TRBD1,CASSSQGAHEQYF,TGTGCCAGTAGTAGCCAGGGGGCCCACGAGCAGTACTTC
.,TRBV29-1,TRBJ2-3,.,CCFREFTDTQYF,TGCTGCTTTAGGGAGTTTACAGATACGCAGTATTTT
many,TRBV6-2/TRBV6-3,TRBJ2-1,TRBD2,CASSPRTRGNEQFF,TGTGCCAGCAGTCCCCGGACTAGGGGTAATGAGCAGTTCTTC
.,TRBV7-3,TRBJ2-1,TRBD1,CASSSDREKWFF,TGTGCCAGCAGCAGTGACAGGGAGAAGTGGTTCTTC
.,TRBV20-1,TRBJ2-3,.,CSALETLSADTQYF,TGCAGTGCTCTCGAGACACTAAGCGCAGATACACAGTATTTT
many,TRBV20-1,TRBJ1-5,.,CSASQGSNQPQHF,TGCAGTGCTAGTCAGGGCAGCAATCAGCCCCAGCATTTT
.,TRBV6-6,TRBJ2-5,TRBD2,CVIRGGTSEGRYQETQYF,TGTGTCATCAGGGGTGGGACTAGCGAGGGAAGGTACCAAGAGACCCAGTACTTC
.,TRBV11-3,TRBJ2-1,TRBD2,CANSRQGLTGGRSYNEQFF,TGTGCCAACAGCCGCCAGGGACTAACGGGGGGAAGGTCCTACAATGAACAGTTCTTC
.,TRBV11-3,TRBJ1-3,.,CSTREESGNIIYF,TGTTCCACCCGGGAAGAATCTGGAAACATCATATATTTT
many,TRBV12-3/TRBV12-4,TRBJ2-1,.,CASSPWQGSGASYNEQFF,TGTGCCAGCAGTCCATGGCAGGGTAGCGGAGCCTCCTACAATGAGCAGTTCTTC
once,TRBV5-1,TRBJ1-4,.,CASNVRPDEKVFF,TGCGCCAGCAACGTACGACCTGACGAAAAAGTGTTTTTT
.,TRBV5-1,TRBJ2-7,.,CASSLPEVVGNYEQYF,TGCGCCAGCAGCTTGCCCGAGGTCGTAGGGAATTACGAGCAGTACTTC
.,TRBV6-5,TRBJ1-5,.,CATSLKYHQPHHF,TGTGCCACCAGCCTCAAGTACCATCAGCCCCACCATTTT
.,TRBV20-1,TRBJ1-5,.,CSACDSNNQPQHF,TGTAGTGCTTGTGACAGCAATAATCAGCCCCAGCATTTT
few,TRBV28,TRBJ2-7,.,CASRDSYEQYF,TGTGCCAGCAGGGATTCCTACGAGCAGTACTTC
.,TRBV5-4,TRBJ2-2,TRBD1,CASSRDRSKGPNTGELFF,TGTGCCAGCAGCCGGGACAGATCAAAGGGCCCGAACACCGGGGAGCTGTTTTTT
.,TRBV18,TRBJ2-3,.,CASSLIKGDTQYF,TGTGCCAGCTCACTTATTAAGGGAGATACGCAGTATTTT
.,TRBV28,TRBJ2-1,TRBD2,CASLKAGSYNEQFF,TGTGCCAGCCTCAAAGCGGGATCATACAATGAGCAGTTCTTC
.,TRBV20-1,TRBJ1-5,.,CTARDGHNQLQHF,TGCACTGCTAGGGACGGTCACAATCAGCTCCAGCATTTT
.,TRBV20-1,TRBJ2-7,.,CSARARGNSYEQYF,TGCAGTGCCAGAGCCAGGGGTAACTCCTACGAGCAGTACTTC
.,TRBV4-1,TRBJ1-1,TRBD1,CANSHTQGANEAFF,TGCGCTAACAGCCACACACAGGGGGCTAATGAAGCTTTCTTT
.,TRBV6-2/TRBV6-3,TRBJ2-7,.,CVSRGGRGPHEQYF,TGTGTCAGCAGGGGAGGACGGGGACCTCACGAGCAGTACTTC
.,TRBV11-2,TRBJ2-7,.,CVSSSTESAGYYEQYF,TGTGTCAGCAGCTCCACCGAAAGTGCAGGCTACTACGAGCAGTACTTC
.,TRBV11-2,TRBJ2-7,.,CASSWGVGGGGYDQYF,TGTGCCAGCAGCTGGGGGGTCGGGGGAGGGGGCTACGATCAGTACTTC
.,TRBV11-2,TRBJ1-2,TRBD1,CANSPEQGSGGYTF,TGTGCCAACAGCCCCGAACAGGGGTCGGGTGGCTACACCTTC
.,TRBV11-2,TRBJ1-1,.,CASSLIPGLNAEAFF,TGTGCCAGTAGCTTGATCCCCGGACTAAACGCTGAAGCTTTCTTT
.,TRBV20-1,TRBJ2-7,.,CSVREIGIYEQYF,TGCAGTGTTAGAGAAATCGGGATTTACGAGCAGTACTTC
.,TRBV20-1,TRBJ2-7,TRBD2,CSVILAGGLGDQHF,TGCAGTGTTATACTAGCGGGGGGCCTGGGTGATCAGCACTTC
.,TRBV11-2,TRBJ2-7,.,CPSCLGEKEQQCF,TGTCCCAGCTGCTTAGGGGAGAAAGAGCAGCAGTGCTTC
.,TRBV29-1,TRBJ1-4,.,CSAEGGDEQLFF,TGCAGCGCCGAGGGAGGGGATGAACAACTGTTTTTT
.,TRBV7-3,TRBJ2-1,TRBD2,CTSTSGTSGSYEQFF,TGTACCAGCACTTCCGGGACTAGCGGGAGTTATGAGCAGTTCTTC
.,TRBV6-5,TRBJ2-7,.,CASAPDLDMGYEQYF,TGTGCCAGCGCACCAGACCTCGACATGGGGTACGAGCAGTACTTC
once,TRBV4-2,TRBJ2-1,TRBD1,CASSQAAGGGEQFF,TGTGCCAGCAGCCAAGCCGCAGGGGGCGGGGAGCAGTTCTTC
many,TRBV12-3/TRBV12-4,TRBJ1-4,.,CASSLRGRGVEKLFF,TGTGCCAGCAGTTTAAGGGGACGGGGTGTTGAAAAACTGTTTTTT
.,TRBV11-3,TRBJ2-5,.,CVSSLELETQYF,TGTGTCAGCAGCTTAGAGCTAGAGACCCAGTACTTC
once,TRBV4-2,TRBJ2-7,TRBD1,CASRLGQTYKQYF,TGTGCCAGCAGATTGGGACAGACCTACAAACAGTACTTT
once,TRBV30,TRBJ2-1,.,CVWIEESYNEQFF,TGTGTCTGGATTGAGGAAAGTTACAATGAGCAGTTCTTC
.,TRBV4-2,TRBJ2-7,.,CTSNQVTPGLTPYEQYF,TGTACCAGCAACCAAGTTACGCCGGGATTAACACCCTACGAGCAGTACTTC
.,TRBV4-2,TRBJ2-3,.,CASSRRIRTSRGADTQYF,TGTGCCAGCAGCCGACGAATACGGACTAGCAGGGGGGCAGATACGCAGTATTTT
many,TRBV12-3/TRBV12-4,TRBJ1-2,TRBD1,CASRRGGGYTF,TGTGCCAGCCGACGAGGGGGCGGCTACACCTTC
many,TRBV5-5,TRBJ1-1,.,CASSFHSTVNTEAFF,TGTGCCAGCAGTTTTCACTCAACCGTGAACACTGAAGCTTTCTTT
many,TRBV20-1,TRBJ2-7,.,CSAPSADEQYF,TGCAGTGCTCCCTCAGCGGACGAGCAGTACTTC
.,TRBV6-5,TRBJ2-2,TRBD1,CASRGQGAGELFF,TGTGCTAGCAGGGGACAGGGGGCCGGGGAGCTGTTTTTT
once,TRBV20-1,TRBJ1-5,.,CRARGAVVDTQHF,TGCAGAGCCCGTGGAGCAGTCGTAGATACGCAGCATTTT
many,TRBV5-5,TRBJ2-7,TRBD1,CASSLSGTGIYEQYF,TGTGCCAGCAGCCTCAGTGGGACAGGGATCTACGAGCAGTACTTC
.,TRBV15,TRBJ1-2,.,CATSREGGGYGYTF,TGTGCCACCAGCAGAGAGGGGGGTGGCTATGGCTACACCTTC
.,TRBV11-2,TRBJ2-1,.,CASSRLGSPKNIQFF,TGTGCCAGCAGCCGTCTTGGGAGTCCCAAAAACATTCAGTTCTTC
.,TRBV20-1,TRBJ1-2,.,CSARGVPESDRGYTF,TGCAGTGCTAGAGGGGTCCCCGAGTCGGACCGTGGCTATACCTTC
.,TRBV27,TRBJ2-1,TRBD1,CASSFWDRANNEQFF,TGTGCCAGCAGTTTCTGGGACAGGGCCAACAATGAGCAGTTCTTC